These 27 T cell receptor beta chains were all obtained from the same sample, sequenced in a study of T cell clonotyping in hematopoietic cell transplantation listed by TCRdb under 2021. The protocol used for the library was the immunoSEQ multiplex PCR assay. TCRdb obtained this table from immuneACCESS and retained in-frame rearrangements with V and J assigned. These tables miss some clones; where compared with another copy, unresolved V genes account for less than half of the shortfall, and the remainder is unexplained. The sample includes more than 25,000 clones, with about 93% observed a single time. Jointly, the top ten make up around 10% of the sample. This sample's time point label indicates: 100 days after allo-HCT. The sample here was PBMCs, taken 100 days after allogeneic stem cell transplant. All receptors derive from a female patient aged 50-59 years who had an allogeneic stem cell transplant from a related donor, so the T cells may come from the graft donor. Some clones in this sample may be carry-over from other donors' samples.

The chain has TRBV2 and TRBJ2-5, with TRBD2 identical over 7 bases. The CDR3 length is 14 residues. The junction had 4 bases not matched to a gene; V was cut back by 4 bases and J by 2 bases. CDR1 SNHLY and CDR2 FYNNEI come from the germline V gene. DNA for the CDR3: TGTGCCAGCAGTGCCAGCGGGGTACAAGAGACCCAGTACTTC. Translated, it gives CASSASGVQETQYF.

The V and J genes are TRBV7-6 and TRBJ2-1, with TRBD2 matching over 9 bases. The CDR3 is 14 amino acids. The germline CDR1 and CDR2 sequences are SGHVS and FNYEAQ. With 7 bases clipped from V and 15 bases from J, the junction kept 16 bases outside the gene matches. The CDR3 loop reads CASIPGTAGGPWFF. The CDR3 DNA is TGTGCCAGCATCCCTGGGACAGCGGGGGGCCCGTGGTTCTTC. Combining the CDR3 with reference TRBV7-6 and TRBJ2-1 gives the whole variable domain GAGVSQSPRYKVTKRGQDVALRCDPISGHVSLYWYRQALGQGPEFLTYFNYEAQQDKSGLPNDRFSAERPEGSISTLTIQRTEQRDSAMYRCASIPGTAGGPWFFGPGTRLTVL.

The chain joins TRBV2 to TRBJ2-3, with TRBD2 matching over 11 bases. The CDR3 is made up of 16 amino acids. V gave up 6 bases and J gave up 7 bases; unmatched junction bases: 12. CDR1 is SNHLY and CDR2 is FYNNEI in the germline V gene. CDR3 protein: CASRALASGGRNTQYF. In DNA, the CDR3 is TGTGCCAGCAGAGCTTTAGCTAGCGGGGGGAGGAATACGCAGTATTTT. Together with reference TRBV2 and TRBJ2-3, the CDR3 gives the full variable domain: EPEVTQTPSHQVTQMGQEVILRCVPISNHLYFYWYRQILGQKVEFLVSFYNNEISEKSEIFDDQFSVERPDGSNFTLKIRSTKLEDSAMYFCASRALASGGRNTQYFGPGTRLTVL.

The gene calls are TRBV27 and TRBJ1-5, with D maybe TRBD1 (6 bases). V was trimmed by 6 bases and J by 7 bases, leaving 16 bases between them. The CDR3 extends over 14 amino acids. CDR1 is MNHEY and CDR2 is SMNVEV in the germline V gene (reference sequence). Here the CDR3 DNA reads TGTGCCAGCAGCCTTACAGGGTCGCGGCAGCCCCAGCATTTT. As protein: CASSLTGSRQPQHF.

The V and J genes are TRBV19 and TRBJ2-3; no definite D call. CDR3 size: 13 residues. The V and J ends lost 7 bases and 1 base respectively, with 9 bases between them. Germline assignment: CDR1 LNHDA and CDR2 SQIVND (reference sequence). As DNA, the CDR3 is TGTGCCAGTACCCCATTTGGCACAGATACGCAGTATTTT. Encoded protein: CASTPFGTDTQYF. The full variable domain, completed using reference TRBV19 and TRBJ2-3, is DGGITQSPKYLFRKEGQNVTLSCEQNLNHDAMYWYRQDPGQGLRLIYYSQIVNDFQKGDIAEGYSVSREKKESFPLTVTSAQKNPTAFYLCASTPFGTDTQYFGPGTRLTVL.

This sequence joins TRBV5-1 and TRBJ2-7, with D perhaps TRBD1 (6 bases). The ends were cut back, 5 bases at V and 0 bases at J, with 15 bases in the middle. The CDR3 has 15 amino acids. CDR1 is SGHRS and CDR2 is YFSETQ in the germline V gene. The CDR3 reads CASRAGTSSSYEQYF. CDR3 coding DNA: TGCGCCAGCAGGGCCGGGACATCGAGCTCCTACGAGCAGTACTTC.

This clone is termed medium-sized. This chain uses TRBV13 with TRBJ2-7, with TRBD1 identical over 7 bases. The CDR3 sequence is 14 residues long. Germline V gene sequence: CDR1 PRHDT, CDR2 FYEKMQ (reference sequence). The ends lost 4 bases at V and 0 bases at J; junction bases unmatched: 3. DNA of the CDR3: TGTGCCAGCAGCTCCTCAGGGGGCTCCTACGAGCAGTACTTC. Its protein product is CASSSSGGSYEQYF.

This sequence joins TRBV9 and TRBJ1-3, with D possibly TRBD1 on 6 matching bases. CDR1 and CDR2 (germline): SGDLS, YYNGEE. The V gene lost 4 bases and the J gene lost 4 bases, with 12 bases spanning the gap. This CDR3 is built from 14 residues. The CDR3 reads CASSPGAGGNTIYF. The CDR3 DNA follows: TGTGCCAGCAGCCCGGGGGCAGGGGGAAACACCATATATTTT.

V is TRBV5-1 and J is TRBJ1-2, with D perhaps matching TRBD1 (6 bases). Germline CDR1 and CDR2: SGHRS and YFSETQ. Trimming took 0 bases from V and 8 from J, leaving 11 bases between them. This CDR3 is 13 amino acids long. The CDR3 region has the DNA TGCGCCAGCAGCTTGGCACAGGGCCAGGGCTACACCTTC. Protein product: CASSLAQGQGYTF.

The chain couples TRBV10-3 to TRBJ2-7; D possibly corresponds to TRBD1 (5 bases). Between the trimmed V and J ends, which lost 4 bases and 0 bases, there was a span of 7 bases. Germline V gene lookup returns CDR1 ENHRY and CDR2 SYGVKD. This CDR3 region has 13 residues. CDR3 loop: CAISGDSSYEQYF. The CDR3 region has the DNA TGTGCCATCAGTGGCGACAGCTCCTACGAGCAGTACTTC.

V usage is TRBV10-1 and J usage is TRBJ2-7; a weak D match, TRBD1 (6 bases). Germline V lookup: CDR1 WNHNN, CDR2 SYGVQD (reference sequence). Trimming left V 0 bases short and J 5 bases short, with 11 bases between. This CDR3 is 14 amino acids long. As DNA, the CDR3 is TGCGCCAGCAGTGAGTCACAGGGTCTGGACGAGCAGTACTTC. It codes for CASSESQGLDEQYF.

This rearrangement joins TRBV5-1 to TRBJ2-5, with TRBD2 matching 9 bases. This CDR3 spans 15 amino acids. The V gene end was trimmed by 3 bases and the J gene end by 5 bases; junction bases not matched to a gene: 8. CDR1 and CDR2 (germline): SGHRS, YFSETQ. The CDR3 reads CASSYGRGGEETQYF. Written as DNA, the CDR3 is TGCGCCAGCAGCTATGGGCGGGGGGGAGAGGAGACCCAGTACTTC.

V is TRBV5-1 and J is TRBJ1-2, with 7 bases matching TRBD1. Losses at the gene ends were 0 bases for V and 5 bases for J; bases not matched to a gene: 7. Germline V lookup: CDR1 SGHRS, CDR2 YFSETQ. The CDR3 is 15 residues long. CDR3: CASSLVPGGSYGYTF. In nucleotides, the CDR3 is TGCGCCAGCAGCTTGGTGCCAGGGGGTTCGTATGGCTACACCTTC.

This clone was observed a single time. Its ends do not fully match the called genes, so a read error is possible. This rearrangement joins TRBV5-1 to TRBJ2-5; 9 bases are shared with TRBD2. Germline CDR1 reads SGHRS; CDR2 reads YFSETQ. The CDR3 is 11 amino acids. The CDR3 region is CASMGSGGYNF. The CDR3 DNA sequence: TGCGCCAGCATGGGAAGCGGGGGGTATAACTTC.

This clone showed up just once. The sample carries other DNA sequences with the same CDR3. This chain connects TRBV5-1 to TRBJ2-5, with no clear D. Germline V gene sequence: CDR1 SGHRS, CDR2 YFSETQ. The V end lost 2 bases, the J end lost 3 bases, and 2 bases lay between the germline ends. CDR3 length: 11 amino acids. CDR3 nucleotides: TGCGCCAGCAGCTTAGAAGAGACCCAGTACTTC. Translation: CASSLEETQYF. The variable domain in full, completed from reference TRBV5-1 and TRBJ2-5, reads KAGVTQTPRYLIKTRGQQVTLSCSPISGHRSVSWYQQTPGQGLQFLFEYFSETQRNKGNFPGRFSGRQFSNSRSEMNVSTLELGDSALYLCASSLEETQYFGPGTRLLVL.

The CDR3 loop is CASRGLADSYEQYF. Here the CDR3 DNA reads TGTGCCAGCAGGGGACTAGCGGACTCCTACGAGCAGTACTTC. V is TRBV28 and J is TRBJ2-7; 11 nucleotides align to TRBD2. V dropped 6 bases and J dropped 0; count of bases not matched to a gene: 1. CDR1 MDHEN and CDR2 SYDVKM come from the germline V gene. The CDR3 contains 14 residues.

The V call is TRBV2, the J call TRBJ2-7; no definite D call. The CDR3 contains 11 residues. Trimming shortened V by 5 bases and J by 0 bases, and 2 bases separated the two germline ends. Germline assignment: CDR1 SNHLY and CDR2 FYNNEI. CDR3 in amino acids: CASSFSYEQYF. The DNA for the CDR3 is TGTGCCAGCAGTTTCTCCTACGAGCAGTACTTC.

The chain uses TRBV7-2 and TRBJ1-1; the match to TRBD1 covers 8 bases. J gave up 5 bases and V 3 bases, and 8 bases lay outside the gene matches. The CDR3 covers 15 residues. Germline CDR1 and CDR2: SGHTA and FQGNSA. CDR3 residues: CASSFTGTGRTEAFF. For the CDR3, the DNA is TGTGCCAGCAGCTTCACCGGGACAGGTCGGACTGAAGCTTTCTTT.

V gene TRBV30 combines with J gene TRBJ2-1, with 12 nucleotides matching TRBD2. This CDR3 contains 16 residues. CDR1 GTSNPN and CDR2 SVGIG come from the germline V gene (reference sequence). With 2 bases clipped from V and 2 bases from J, the junction kept 4 bases outside the gene matches. The CDR3 region has the DNA TGTGCCTGGAGTTCCCGGACTAGCGGGGCCTACAATGAGCAGTTCTTC. Translation: CAWSSRTSGAYNEQFF.

The rearrangement links TRBV11-2 to TRBJ2-7; tentatively, D is TRBD2 (5 bases). Germline V gene sequence: CDR1 SGHAT, CDR2 FQNNGV. The CDR3 has 16 amino acids. Trimming removed 4 bases from V and 5 bases from J, with 21 bases in between. The CDR3: CASSSVRLLEGHEQYF. The CDR3 DNA reads TGTGCCAGCAGCTCTGTGCGTCTCCTCGAGGGCCACGAGCAGTACTTC.

The chain has TRBV4-1 and TRBJ1-5; D gene ambiguous. This CDR3 has 16 amino acids. Trimming pared 4 bases from V and 6 bases from J, leaving 19 bases between. The germline gives CDR1 MGHRA, CDR2 YSYEKL. CDR3 DNA: TGCGCCAGCAGCCCGTCTTTTGATCTTCGGCTTCAGCCCCAGCATTTT. Translation gives CASSPSFDLRLQPQHF.

The chain has TRBV5-6 and TRBJ2-1, with TRBD2 identical over 9 bases. J was trimmed by 10 bases and V by 4 bases; bases with no gene match: 9. The CDR3 consists of 14 residues. Germline V gene sequence: CDR1 SGHDT, CDR2 YYEEEE. CDR3 protein: CASSPGTSRREQFF. In nucleotides, the CDR3 is TGTGCCAGCAGCCCCGGGACTAGCCGCAGGGAGCAGTTCTTC.

The chain combines TRBV11-2 with TRBJ2-7; D is perhaps TRBD2 (6 bases). Germline CDR1 reads SGHAT; CDR2 reads FQNNGV. This CDR3 contains 14 residues. With 2 bases removed from V and 4 bases from J, the gap between germline ends came to 12 bases. This chain's CDR3 is CASSLPLGGYEQYF. The DNA of the CDR3 is TGTGCCAGCAGCTTACCGCTCGGGGGTTACGAGCAGTACTTC.

The chain is built from TRBV5-6 and TRBJ2-7; either TRBD1 or TRBD2 may fit D (5 bases each). The CDR3 loop spans 13 amino acids. The V gene's germline CDR1 is SGHDT and CDR2 YYEEEE. With 6 bases removed from V and 3 bases from J, the gap between germline ends came to 13 bases. The CDR3 loop reads CASKRDARYEQYF. The CDR3 coding sequence is TGTGCCAGCAAGAGGGACGCACGCTACGAGCAGTACTTC.

This clone was seen only once. The CDR3 nucleotides read TGTGCCAGTAGTCTCCCCCCGGGGAGGGGGCGCGGCACAGATACGCAGTATTTT. Translating it yields CASSLPPGRGRGTDTQYF. This sequence joins TRBV19 and TRBJ2-3; D might be TRBD1 or TRBD2, each matching 7 bases. The CDR3 length is 18 residues. V lost 5 bases and J 1 base, leaving 22 bases between the germline ends. Germline CDR1 reads LNHDA; CDR2 reads SQIVND (reference sequence).

This clone occurred once. The chain couples TRBV7-2 to TRBJ1-2, with TRBD1 matching over 10 bases. The CDR3 is made up of 14 amino acids. Germline loops: CDR1 SGHTA, CDR2 FQGNSA. After removal of 4 bases from V and 3 bases from J, the junction contained 2 bases not matched to a gene. This chain's CDR3 is CASSYGTGDYGYTF. CDR3 nucleotide sequence: TGTGCCAGCAGCTACGGGACAGGGGACTATGGCTACACCTTC.

The chain joins TRBV2 to TRBJ2-3, with D perhaps matching TRBD2 (6 bases). Germline values: CDR1 SNHLY, CDR2 FYNNEI. V dropped 7 bases and J dropped 0 bases, with 11 bases sitting between them. This CDR3 region has 14 residues. CDR3 bases: TGTGCCAGCATGGCGGGGATTAGCACAGATACGCAGTATTTT. Encoded protein: CASMAGISTDTQYF.